These T cell receptor beta chains were read from a single sample in a study of blood T cell repertoires in COVID-19. Repertoires were generated with immunoSEQ multiplex PCR, while TCRdb's copy carries only in-frame clones and drops some. Seen here are 70,000 or so clones, approximately 79% observed once, and the top ten hold around 47%. The sequenced sample consisted of peripheral blood. The source of these receptors is a human donor in a cohort sampled during active COVID-19. CDR3s include the opening cysteine and the closing phenylalanine or tryptophan. Each record gives: J gene, D gene, V gene, clone size, CDR3 DNA, CDR3 protein. A D gene is named only where the DNA matches it firmly. The size of a clone is reported for some rows only, either as once, few or many, or as a class for expanded clones.

j_call: TRBJ1-2; d_call: NA; v_call: TRBV5-8; clone_size: NA; cdr3_nt: TGTGCCAGCAGACGCGATGGCTACACCTTC; cdr3_aa: CASRRDGYTF
j_call: TRBJ1-2; d_call: NA; v_call: TRBV7-9; clone_size: NA; cdr3_nt: TGTGCCAGCAGCTTGCAAAACGGTGGCTACACCTTC; cdr3_aa: CASSLQNGGYTF
j_call: TRBJ1-4; d_call: NA; v_call: TRBV12-3/TRBV12-4; clone_size: NA; cdr3_nt: TGTGCCAGCAGCCTGAGGGAAAAACTGTTTTTT; cdr3_aa: CASSLREKLFF
j_call: TRBJ1-6; d_call: NA; v_call: TRBV6-6; clone_size: NA; cdr3_nt: TGTGCCAGCAGTTTAGAGTCACCCCTCCACTTT; cdr3_aa: CASSLESPLHF
j_call: TRBJ1-4; d_call: TRBD1; v_call: TRBV2; clone_size: NA; cdr3_nt: TGTGCCAGCAGTGAATCAAACAGGGGCGAAAAACTGTTTTTT; cdr3_aa: CASSESNRGEKLFF
j_call: TRBJ2-2; d_call: TRBD1; v_call: TRBV24-1; clone_size: NA; cdr3_nt: TGTGCCACCAGTGATTTCGGACAGGGGTACACCGGGGAGCTGTTTTTT; cdr3_aa: CATSDFGQGYTGELFF
j_call: TRBJ1-2; d_call: NA; v_call: TRBV6-2/TRBV6-3; clone_size: NA; cdr3_nt: TGTGCCAGCAGTTTTCCTGACAGCTATGGCTACACCTTC; cdr3_aa: CASSFPDSYGYTF
j_call: TRBJ2-1; d_call: NA; v_call: TRBV15; clone_size: NA; cdr3_nt: TGTGCCACCAGCAAAAGAAGCGGGTCCTACAATGAGCAGTTCTTC; cdr3_aa: CATSKRSGSYNEQFF
j_call: TRBJ1-3; d_call: NA; v_call: TRBV5-4; clone_size: few; cdr3_nt: TGTGCCAGCAGCTCCCAAAACCTCAGGTTATCTGGAAACACCATATATTTT; cdr3_aa: CASSSQNLRLSGNTIYF
j_call: TRBJ1-2; d_call: NA; v_call: TRBV11-2; clone_size: few; cdr3_nt: TGTGCCAGCTCAGTCCAGGGAAACTATGGCTACACCTTC; cdr3_aa: CASSVQGNYGYTF
j_call: TRBJ2-3; d_call: TRBD2; v_call: TRBV5-1; clone_size: once; cdr3_nt: TGCGCCAGCAGCCGAGGACTAGCCCCAGATACGCAGTATTTT; cdr3_aa: CASSRGLAPDTQYF
j_call: TRBJ1-2; d_call: TRBD1; v_call: TRBV2; clone_size: NA; cdr3_nt: TGTGCCTTTTCGACAGGGATCAACTATGGCTACACCTTC; cdr3_aa: CAFSTGINYGYTF
j_call: TRBJ1-5; d_call: NA; v_call: TRBV7-2; clone_size: once; cdr3_nt: TGTGCCAGCAGCTTAGACAGGGCCAATCAGCCCCAGCATTTT; cdr3_aa: CASSLDRANQPQHF
j_call: TRBJ2-1; d_call: TRBD2; v_call: TRBV19; clone_size: NA; cdr3_nt: TGTGCCAGTAGTCCCGGGGGGGATGAGCAGTTCTTC; cdr3_aa: CASSPGGDEQFF
j_call: TRBJ2-1; d_call: TRBD2; v_call: TRBV6-6; clone_size: NA; cdr3_nt: TGTGCCAGCAGCGGGACTAGCGGGGGGTCGGGTGAGCAGTTCTTC; cdr3_aa: CASSGTSGGSGEQFF
j_call: TRBJ2-2; d_call: TRBD2; v_call: TRBV3-1/TRBV3-2; clone_size: NA; cdr3_nt: TGTGCCAGCAGCCTAAGCCCGGGAGGGGCGAACACCGGGGAGCTGTTTTTT; cdr3_aa: CASSLSPGGANTGELFF
j_call: TRBJ2-7; d_call: NA; v_call: TRBV12-5; clone_size: NA; cdr3_nt: TGTGCTAGTGGTTTCTCAACCGGGACTGCTACCTACGAGCAGTACTTC; cdr3_aa: CASGFSTGTATYEQYF
j_call: TRBJ2-5; d_call: TRBD1; v_call: TRBV4-1; clone_size: NA; cdr3_nt: TGCGCCAGCAGCCAAGAAGGCGCAGGGGGTAAAGAGACCCAGTACTTC; cdr3_aa: CASSQEGAGGKETQYF
j_call: TRBJ1-2; d_call: NA; v_call: TRBV12-3/TRBV12-4; clone_size: NA; cdr3_nt: TGTGCCAGCAGTCCAGTCAACTATGGCTACACCTTC; cdr3_aa: CASSPVNYGYTF
j_call: TRBJ2-7; d_call: TRBD1; v_call: TRBV5-1; clone_size: few; cdr3_nt: TGCGCCAGCAGCCAGGGGACAGCATCCTACGAGCAGTACTTC; cdr3_aa: CASSQGTASYEQYF
j_call: TRBJ2-5; d_call: NA; v_call: TRBV3-1/TRBV3-2; clone_size: NA; cdr3_nt: TGTGCCAGCAGCCACCCCCCGTTGGGGGCGGAGACCCAGTACTTC; cdr3_aa: CASSHPPLGAETQYF
j_call: TRBJ2-5; d_call: TRBD2; v_call: TRBV20-1; clone_size: NA; cdr3_nt: TGCAGTGCTAGTCTCAGCGGGGGGGCTGTAGAGACCCAGTACTTC; cdr3_aa: CSASLSGGAVETQYF
j_call: TRBJ2-2; d_call: TRBD1; v_call: TRBV10-3; clone_size: NA; cdr3_nt: TGTGCCATCAGTGAGCGGACAGGGGGCAACACCGGGGAGCTGTTTTTT; cdr3_aa: CAISERTGGNTGELFF
j_call: TRBJ1-2; d_call: TRBD1; v_call: TRBV6-1; clone_size: NA; cdr3_nt: TGTGCCAGCAGTGAAGTACGACAGGGCAGCTACACCTTC; cdr3_aa: CASSEVRQGSYTF
j_call: TRBJ1-1; d_call: NA; v_call: TRBV30; clone_size: NA; cdr3_nt: TGTGCCTGGAGTGTAGAGGGTGACACTGAAGCTTTCTTT; cdr3_aa: CAWSVEGDTEAFF
j_call: TRBJ2-5; d_call: TRBD1; v_call: TRBV7-9; clone_size: NA; cdr3_nt: TGTGCCAGCAGCCAGAGGACCTGGACAGGGACAGAGACCCAGTACTTC; cdr3_aa: CASSQRTWTGTETQYF
j_call: TRBJ2-7; d_call: TRBD2; v_call: TRBV6-2/TRBV6-3; clone_size: NA; cdr3_nt: TGTGCCAGCAGTTACTCGGCTAGCGGCCCGGACTACGAGCAGTACTTC; cdr3_aa: CASSYSASGPDYEQYF
j_call: TRBJ1-2; d_call: TRBD1; v_call: TRBV5-4; clone_size: NA; cdr3_nt: TGTGCCAGCAGACGGACAGGGGGAGGCTATGGCTACACCTTC; cdr3_aa: CASRRTGGGYGYTF
j_call: TRBJ2-2; d_call: TRBD2; v_call: TRBV19; clone_size: few; cdr3_nt: TGTGCCAGTAGGGGGGGGACTAGCTTCGACACCGGGGAGCTGTTTTTT; cdr3_aa: CASRGGTSFDTGELFF
j_call: TRBJ2-7; d_call: NA; v_call: TRBV28; clone_size: NA; cdr3_nt: TGTGCCAGCAGTTCAGAGGGGGTCGGGTACGAGCAGTACTTC; cdr3_aa: CASSSEGVGYEQYF
j_call: TRBJ2-5; d_call: NA; v_call: TRBV25-1; clone_size: NA; cdr3_nt: TGTGCCAGCAGCCCCAGGGTGGGAGAGACCCAGTACTTC; cdr3_aa: CASSPRVGETQYF
j_call: TRBJ1-6; d_call: NA; v_call: TRBV6-2/TRBV6-3; clone_size: NA; cdr3_nt: TGTGCCAGCAGTTACAGGGACACCAATTCACCCCTCCACTTT; cdr3_aa: CASSYRDTNSPLHF
j_call: TRBJ1-5; d_call: NA; v_call: TRBV6-7; clone_size: NA; cdr3_nt: TGTGCCAGCAGTTACGGGGGGGGAAGACCCCAGCATTTT; cdr3_aa: CASSYGGGRPQHF
j_call: TRBJ2-1; d_call: TRBD2; v_call: TRBV15; clone_size: NA; cdr3_nt: TGTGCCACCAGCGGAAGTAGCGGGAGGGTACGACAGTTCTTC; cdr3_aa: CATSGSSGRVRQFF
j_call: TRBJ2-1; d_call: TRBD1; v_call: TRBV6-5; clone_size: NA; cdr3_nt: TGTGCCGCCAAGGACAGGGATAAGTTTGCTGAGCAGTTCTTC; cdr3_aa: CAAKDRDKFAEQFF
j_call: TRBJ2-3; d_call: NA; v_call: TRBV5-4; clone_size: NA; cdr3_nt: TGTGCCAGCAGCCTTCTTCGGGGCACAGATACGCAGTATTTT; cdr3_aa: CASSLLRGTDTQYF
j_call: TRBJ1-3; d_call: TRBD1; v_call: TRBV7-2; clone_size: NA; cdr3_nt: TGTGCCAGCAGCTTAGTACTCGACAGGGCTACTGGAAACACCATATATTTT; cdr3_aa: CASSLVLDRATGNTIYF
j_call: TRBJ2-2; d_call: TRBD1; v_call: TRBV19; clone_size: NA; cdr3_nt: TGTGCCAGTAGTCTCAGGGGGCACACCGGGGAGCTGTTTTTT; cdr3_aa: CASSLRGHTGELFF
j_call: TRBJ1-5; d_call: TRBD1; v_call: TRBV7-2; clone_size: NA; cdr3_nt: TGTGCCAGCAGCTTAGGACAGGGCGCCCCTAATCAGCCCCAGCATTTT; cdr3_aa: CASSLGQGAPNQPQHF
j_call: TRBJ1-1; d_call: NA; v_call: TRBV6-5; clone_size: NA; cdr3_nt: TGTGCCAGCAGCCAAGACAGCCATGAAGCTTTCTTT; cdr3_aa: CASSQDSHEAFF
j_call: TRBJ2-2; d_call: TRBD1; v_call: TRBV5-1; clone_size: many; cdr3_nt: TGCGCCAGCAGCTTGACAGGGGGCTACACCGGGGAGCTGTTTTTT; cdr3_aa: CASSLTGGYTGELFF
j_call: TRBJ2-1; d_call: NA; v_call: TRBV20-1; clone_size: NA; cdr3_nt: TGCAGTGCTAGTCTACCCCCTAGGAATGAGCAGTTCTTC; cdr3_aa: CSASLPPRNEQFF
j_call: TRBJ2-1; d_call: TRBD2; v_call: TRBV29-1; clone_size: few; cdr3_nt: TGCAGCGTTGAGTCCTACGCGGGAGCGACTGAGCAGTTCTTC; cdr3_aa: CSVESYAGATEQFF
j_call: TRBJ2-1; d_call: TRBD2; v_call: TRBV30; clone_size: NA; cdr3_nt: TGTGCCTGGAGTGTAAGGGGACTAGCCTACAATGAGCAGTTCTTC; cdr3_aa: CAWSVRGLAYNEQFF
j_call: TRBJ2-4; d_call: TRBD1; v_call: TRBV27; clone_size: NA; cdr3_nt: TGTGCCAGCGGGTCGCCGGGACAGCTAGCCAAAAACATTCAGTACTTC; cdr3_aa: CASGSPGQLAKNIQYF
j_call: TRBJ2-3; d_call: TRBD1; v_call: TRBV10-3; clone_size: NA; cdr3_nt: TGTGCCATCAGGGCGGGACAGGGGATTGCGGATACGCAGTATTTT; cdr3_aa: CAIRAGQGIADTQYF
j_call: TRBJ1-5; d_call: TRBD1; v_call: TRBV5-5; clone_size: NA; cdr3_nt: TGTGCCAGCAGCTGGGGGACAGGGGTTTATAGGCCCCAGCATTTT; cdr3_aa: CASSWGTGVYRPQHF
j_call: TRBJ2-3; d_call: NA; v_call: TRBV20-1; clone_size: once; cdr3_nt: TGCAGTGCTGGGGCGTCAGATACGCAGTATTTT; cdr3_aa: CSAGASDTQYF
j_call: TRBJ1-1; d_call: TRBD1; v_call: TRBV25-1; clone_size: NA; cdr3_nt: TGTGCCAGCAAAGACAGGGGGCACACTGAAGCTTTCTTT; cdr3_aa: CASKDRGHTEAFF
j_call: TRBJ1-5; d_call: NA; v_call: TRBV5-1; clone_size: NA; cdr3_nt: TGCGCCAGCAGCGAGCAGGGTGCAGGACAGCCCCAGCATTTT; cdr3_aa: CASSEQGAGQPQHF
j_call: TRBJ2-7; d_call: NA; v_call: TRBV2; clone_size: NA; cdr3_nt: TGTGCCAGCAGGATGGACAGCGCCTACGAGCAGTACTTC; cdr3_aa: CASRMDSAYEQYF
j_call: TRBJ2-4; d_call: TRBD1; v_call: TRBV7-2; clone_size: NA; cdr3_nt: TGTGCCAGCAGCTTGGGGCTGACAGGGTCAAAAAACATTCAGTACTTC; cdr3_aa: CASSLGLTGSKNIQYF
j_call: TRBJ2-5; d_call: TRBD2; v_call: TRBV7-2; clone_size: medium-sized; cdr3_nt: TGTGCCAGCAGCCAGGGGACTAGCGGGAGAGGAGGGACCCAGTACTTC; cdr3_aa: CASSQGTSGRGGTQYF
j_call: TRBJ1-5; d_call: TRBD1; v_call: TRBV29-1; clone_size: NA; cdr3_nt: TGCAGCGTTGACGCGGGACAGAGCAATCAGCCCCAGCATTTT; cdr3_aa: CSVDAGQSNQPQHF
j_call: TRBJ1-2; d_call: NA; v_call: TRBV4-1; clone_size: few; cdr3_nt: TGCGCCAGCAGCCAAGACAGATCCTATGGCTACACCTTC; cdr3_aa: CASSQDRSYGYTF
j_call: TRBJ1-1; d_call: NA; v_call: TRBV5-1; clone_size: NA; cdr3_nt: TGCGCCAGCAGCTTGGATGCGTACACTGAAGCTTTCTTT; cdr3_aa: CASSLDAYTEAFF
j_call: TRBJ2-7; d_call: NA; v_call: TRBV5-5; clone_size: NA; cdr3_nt: TGTGCCAGCAGCTTTGGAAGGGAGTACGAGCAGTACTTC; cdr3_aa: CASSFGREYEQYF
j_call: TRBJ2-6; d_call: TRBD1; v_call: TRBV19; clone_size: NA; cdr3_nt: TGTGCCAGTAGTTTTTCCGGGACAGCGAGCTCTGGGGCCAACGTCCTGACTTTC; cdr3_aa: CASSFSGTASSGANVLTF
j_call: TRBJ1-2; d_call: NA; v_call: TRBV7-9; clone_size: few; cdr3_nt: TGTGCCAGCAGTTTCATCGACACGTACTATGGCTACACCTTC; cdr3_aa: CASSFIDTYYGYTF